This TCR beta chain came from a study of Tregs in tolerant kidney transplant recipients. General study findings and limits: For some patients, primers changed over time, blocking nucleotide-level comparison.

CDR1 is SGHTA and CDR2 is FQGNSA in the germline V gene. The ends lost 4 bases at V and 0 bases at J; junction bases unmatched: 9. The CDR3 length is 17 residues. For this clone: Antigen specificity is unknown.

Profiling relied on immunoSEQ multiplex PCR, and the TCRdb table lists in-frame clones only, not all of them. The profile covers just under 65,000 clones, with roughly 98% appearing a single time and around 0.3% taken by the ten largest. The material was Tregs from blood, obtained before the transplant. The chain couples TRBV7-2 to TRBJ1-3; 7 positions match TRBD1. The sequence was collected from a human donor who received a combined kidney and bone marrow transplant. The CDR3 coding sequence is TGTGCCAGCAGCTCATATGGGACAGCGTCCTCTGGAAACACCATATATTTT. It codes for CASSSYGTASSGNTIYF.